These 17 T cell receptor beta chains came from one sample sequenced in a study of T cells in Graves' hyperthyroidism and ophthalmopathy. RNA transcripts served as the template for amplifying TCR beta CDR3 regions. Primed by the HTBI set, a first-round RT-PCR was run on the TCR CDR3. Via MiXCR, TCRdb re-called the multiplex PCR reads, giving one row per CDR3 protein. In the table there are about 640,000 distinct CDR3 sequences, more than 20% of which are singletons. Sequences were obtained from blood. Every receptor here comes from a man aged 25-40 years with Graves' ophthalmopathy.

This clonotype has a count of ten or more. This chain links TRBV5-1 with TRBJ2-1; D gene unclear. The CDR3 runs to 14 residues. Per the germline V gene, CDR1 is SGHRS and CDR2 is YFSETQ. V lost 1 base and J lost 5, with 10 bases in between. The CDR3 spells CASSLPSQNNEQFF. The CDR3 bases are TGCGCCAGCAGCTTGCCTTCCCAAAACAATGAGCAGTTCTTC.

The sample holds many counts of this clonotype. The chain recombines TRBV6-1 with TRBJ1-1; 7 positions match TRBD1. The CDR3 is made up of 14 amino acids. Germline CDR1 MNHNS, CDR2 SASEGT. Trimming removed 4 bases from V and 5 bases from J; junction bases left unmatched: 7. In nucleotides, the CDR3 is TGTGCCAGCAGTGGTCTTAGGGGGCGGACTGAAGCTTTCTTT. Protein: CASSGLRGRTEAFF.

This clonotype was detected many times. This chain uses TRBV7-2 with TRBJ2-7; D gene ambiguous. CDR1 is SGHTA and CDR2 is FQGNSA in the germline V gene. CDR3 length: 14 residues. Trimming shortened V by 0 bases and J by 0 bases, and 6 bases separated the two germline ends. Here the CDR3 DNA reads TGTGCCAGCAGCTTAGCTCGGCACTCCTACGAGCAGTACTTC. Protein sequence: CASSLARHSYEQYF.

The chain links TRBV18 to TRBJ1-2; D remains ambiguous. Trimming took 2 bases from V and 1 from J, leaving 8 bases between them. Germline V gene lookup returns CDR1 KGHSH and CDR2 LQKENI. CDR3 length: 14 residues. Written as DNA, the CDR3 is TGTGCCAGCTCACCAGGCCTTTTTAACTATGGCTACACCTTC. This sequence encodes CASSPGLFNYGYTF.

This clonotype has a handful of counts. The V call is TRBV18, the J call TRBJ1-1; D remains ambiguous. Germline CDR1 KGHSH, CDR2 LQKENI. With 5 bases removed from V and 7 bases from J, the gap between germline ends came to 8 bases. CDR3 size: 11 residues. The CDR3 DNA reads TGTGCCAGCTCAACACAGTTTGAAGCTTTCTTT. Residues: CASSTQFEAFF.

The genes are TRBV6-2 or TRBV6-3 and TRBJ2-1; D is unclear. Per the germline V gene, CDR1 is MNHEY and CDR2 is SVGEGT. The CDR3 runs to 14 residues. Trimming removed 4 bases from V and 7 bases from J, with 14 bases in between. The CDR3 sequence: CASSFGNPGNEQFF. CDR3 coding DNA: TGTGCCAGCAGTTTCGGAAACCCTGGAAATGAGCAGTTCTTC.

This clonotype has only a few counts. The chain recombines TRBV20-1 with TRBJ2-7, with D perhaps given as TRBD1 or TRBD2 (5 bases each). Germline V gene sequence: CDR1 DFQATT, CDR2 SNEGSKA (reference sequence). CDR3 length: 13 amino acids. The V and J ends lost 3 bases and 2 bases respectively, with 11 bases between them. DNA for the CDR3: TGCAGTGCTAGGAAAGGGGACCCCTACGAGCAGTACTTC. Translating it yields CSARKGDPYEQYF.

This clonotype was detected ten times or more. This chain uses TRBV12-3 or TRBV12-4 with TRBJ1-1; 8 positions match TRBD1. The ends lost 6 bases at V and 0 bases at J; junction bases unmatched: 3. This CDR3 is 14 amino acids long. The CDR3 protein is CASSTGGMNTEAFF. CDR3 DNA sequence: TGTGCCAGCAGCACAGGGGGTATGAACACTGAAGCTTTCTTT.

CDR3 nucleotide sequence: TGTGCCAGCTCCCGCGGGGACTACGGGGGTCGGGAGCTGTTTTTT. This translates into CASSRGDYGGRELFF. The chain carries TRBV18 and TRBJ2-2; 7 positions agree with TRBD2. CDR3 size: 15 residues. CDR1 is KGHSH and CDR2 is LQKENI in the germline V gene. J was trimmed by 9 bases and V by 6 bases; bases with no gene match: 13.

This rearrangement joins TRBV11-1 to TRBJ2-7; 7 bases agree with TRBD2. There are 14 residues in the CDR3. With V trimmed by 4 bases and J by 6 bases, 9 bases remained unmatched. CDR1 SGHAT and CDR2 FQDESV come from the germline V gene (reference sequence). The CDR3 region has the DNA TGTGCCAGCAGCTCAAGGACTAGTCCCAGCGAGCAGTACTTC. It is translated as CASSSRTSPSEQYF.

In its sample, this clonotype was seen a few times. V usage is TRBV6-1 and J usage is TRBJ1-1, with a weak D call TRBD1 (5 bases). V lost 6 bases and J 1 base, leaving 12 bases between the germline ends. This CDR3 is 14 amino acids long. Germline V CDR1 and CDR2: MNHNS, SASEGT. The CDR3 nucleotides read TGTGCCAGCAGCCAATCAGACAGGAACACTGAAGCTTTCTTT. It codes for CASSQSDRNTEAFF.

The chain carries TRBV7-2 and TRBJ2-3; TRBD2 matches at 13 bases. Trimming cost V 3 bases and J 0 bases; bases outside gene matches: 9. Per germline, CDR1 SGHTA and CDR2 FQGNSA. The CDR3 extends over 19 amino acids. The chain's CDR3 is CASSFGLAGVYSSTDTQYF. The CDR3 DNA follows: TGTGCCAGCAGCTTCGGACTAGCGGGAGTGTATTCTAGCACAGATACGCAGTATTTT.

This clonotype was detected many times. The V and J genes are TRBV5-1 and TRBJ2-1; either TRBD1 or TRBD2 may fit D (5 bases each). This CDR3 comprises 12 residues. Trimming shortened V by 3 bases and J by 9 bases, and 10 bases separated the two germline ends. The germline gives CDR1 SGHRS, CDR2 YFSETQ. The CDR3 nucleotides are TGCGCCAGCAGCTGGGGGAGCAGTGAGCAGTTCTTC. Encoded protein: CASSWGSSEQFF.

As for this clonotype: No conserved phenylalanine or tryptophan ends this CDR3, so it is likely a read error. The V call is TRBV18, the J call TRBJ1-2, with 9 bases fitting TRBD1. The ends lost 3 bases at V and 2 bases at J; junction bases unmatched: 4. Germline V lookup: CDR1 KGHSH, CDR2 LQKENI. The CDR3 length is 15 residues. The CDR3 coding sequence is TGTGCCAGCTCACCCCCCGGGACAGGGAACTATGGCTACACCCTC. Protein product: CASSPPGTGNYGYTL.

This clonotype has a count of ten or more. The gene calls are TRBV2 and TRBJ2-7, with D possibly matching TRBD2 (6 bases). CDR3 length: 14 amino acids. Germline values: CDR1 SNHLY, CDR2 FYNNEI. The ends were cut back, 10 bases at V and 2 bases at J, with 18 bases in the middle. The CDR3 reads CATKGAGGTYEQYF. The CDR3 DNA is TGTGCCACCAAAGGCGCCGGGGGTACCTACGAGCAGTACTTC.

The chain links TRBV6-5 to TRBJ2-5, with D perhaps TRBD2 (5 bases). CDR3 length: 14 amino acids. Trimming took 7 bases from V and 2 from J, leaving 14 bases between them. In germline, CDR1 is MNHEY, CDR2 SVGAGI. This CDR3 is CASTLPSSQETQYF. In DNA form, the CDR3 reads TGTGCCAGCACCCTACCTAGCAGTCAAGAGACCCAGTACTTC.

The gene calls are TRBV28 and TRBJ2-1; 14 bases agree with TRBD2. This CDR3 region has 16 residues. Trimming took 6 bases from V and 8 from J; bases not matched to a gene: 9. Germline V gene data show CDR1 as MDHEN and CDR2 as SYDVKM. In DNA form, the CDR3 reads TGTGCCAGCAGCTGCTCCGGGACTAGCGGGAGTTATGAGCAGTTCTTC. Protein: CASSCSGTSGSYEQFF.